Shown below are 5 T cell receptor beta chains from a single sample sequenced in a study of cytomegalovirus exposure and HLA in healthy donors. The PCR made use of 60 Vbeta and 13 Jbeta primers. Libraries were prepared by immunoSEQ multiplex PCR; TCRdb keeps only in-frame clonotypes and omits some of them. The sample carries around 240,000 clones, around 76% recorded once. Input material: PBMCs. The receptors here all came from a middle-aged woman in good health and CMV-seropositive.

The sample holds one count of this clone. The chain uses TRBV7-3 and TRBJ1-6, with 8 bases that match TRBD1. Losses at the gene ends were 4 bases for V and 9 bases for J; bases not matched to a gene: 5. Germline CDR1 reads SGHTA; CDR2 reads FQGTGA. This CDR3 spans 14 amino acids. The CDR3 bases are TGTGCCAGCAGCTCTGGACAGGGCGGTTCACCCCTCCACTTT. It codes for CASSSGQGGSPLHF.

In regard to this clone: Other DNA sequences from this sample encode an identical CDR3 as well. J is TRBJ1-2 and V is TRBV10-3, with a possible D match to TRBD1 (6 bases). There are 13 residues in the CDR3. In germline, CDR1 is ENHRY, CDR2 SYGVKD. Trimming took off 4 bases at V and 2 bases at J, with 8 bases between the two ends. In DNA form, the CDR3 reads TGTGCCATCAGTGGGGGACACAACTATGGCTACACCTTC. It codes for CAISGGHNYGYTF.

This clone has just a few counts. This chain uses TRBV4-1 with TRBJ2-5, with TRBD1 as a possible D gene (6 bases). The J call could be wrong; TRBJ2-7 is a better fit for the DNA end. Germline values: CDR1 MGHRA, CDR2 YSYEKL. The CDR3 length is 14 residues. The CDR3: CASSPGQPSYEQYF. Written as DNA, the CDR3 is TGCGCCAGCAGCCCAGGACAGCCCTCCTACGAGCAGTACTTC.

This chain connects TRBV10-3 to TRBJ2-3, with 8 bases that match TRBD1. With V trimmed by 0 bases and J by 5 bases, 1 base remained unmatched. CDR3 size: 14 residues. From germline, CDR1 is ENHRY and CDR2 SYGVKD. CDR3 protein: CAISESTGVDTQYF. CDR3 sequence (DNA): TGTGCCATCAGTGAGTCGACAGGGGTAGATACGCAGTATTTT.

This chain joins TRBV14 and TRBJ2-1; D gene uncertain. V was trimmed by 1 base and J by 4 bases, leaving 11 bases between them. Looked up from germline, CDR1 is SGHDN and CDR2 is FVKESK. This CDR3 has 15 amino acids. CDR3 sequence (DNA): TGTGCCAGCAGCCAAGTCGCGATTCGATACAATGAGCAGTTCTTC. Amino acid sequence: CASSQVAIRYNEQFF.